A single sample is the source of the 20 T cell receptor beta chains below, sequenced in a study of OX40 agonist ivuxolimab in advanced cancers. TCRdb's copy holds only in-frame clones and misses some; the assay was immunoSEQ multiplex PCR. In the table there are about 82,000 clones, around 88% of which are singletons. This specimen consisted of CD4+ or CD8+ T cells sorted from blood, obtained in a trial of the OX40 agonist ivuxolimab. Source of these receptors: an adult with an advanced solid tumor such as melanoma, head and neck, liver or kidney cancer.

V and J are TRBV7-3 and TRBJ2-2; no reliable D call. Between the trimmed V and J ends, which lost 3 bases and 2 bases, there was a span of 7 bases. The CDR3 sequence is 14 residues long. CDR1 is SGHTA and CDR2 is FQGTGA in the germline V gene. The CDR3 reads CASSFGTNTGELFF. The CDR3 region has the DNA TGTGCCAGCAGCTTTGGTACTAACACCGGGGAGCTGTTTTTT.

The J gene is TRBJ2-7, the V gene TRBV5-1; TRBD1 aligns across 8 bases. From germline, CDR1 is SGHRS and CDR2 YFSETQ. The CDR3 contains 15 residues. After removal of 1 base from V and 1 base from J, the junction contained 4 bases not matched to a gene. CDR3 sequence reads: CASSLQGAGSYEQYF. DNA for the CDR3: TGCGCCAGCAGCTTGCAGGGGGCGGGTTCCTACGAGCAGTACTTC.

The V gene is TRBV7-3, the J gene TRBJ2-7; unclear D gene. Looked up from germline, CDR1 is SGHTA and CDR2 is FQGTGA. CDR3 length: 13 amino acids. The V end lost 1 base, the J end lost 3 bases, and 7 bases lay between the germline ends. The CDR3 reads CASSLNGNYEQYF. The CDR3 DNA follows: TGTGCCAGCAGCTTAAACGGAAACTACGAGCAGTACTTC.

The chain has TRBV19 and TRBJ2-2; no reliable D call. Germline loops: CDR1 LNHDA, CDR2 SQIVND (reference sequence). CDR3 length: 14 residues. Trimming shortened V by 5 bases and J by 0 bases, and 7 bases separated the two germline ends. The CDR3 DNA follows: TGTGCCAGTAGTTTCCCGCCGAACACCGGGGAGCTGTTTTTT. This gives the protein CASSFPPNTGELFF.

The chain links TRBV11-2 to TRBJ2-7; TRBD1 is a possible D gene (6 bases). Deletions cut 5 bases from V and 3 bases from J, with 17 bases between. The CDR3 is 15 amino acids. Germline V gene data show CDR1 as SGHAT and CDR2 as FQNNGV. The CDR3 nucleotides read TGTGCCAGCAGCAAATTCCGGGACACCTACTACGAGCAGTACTTC. This codes for CASSKFRDTYYEQYF.

This rearrangement joins TRBV7-9 to TRBJ1-1; D ambiguous. Germline loops: CDR1 SEHNR, CDR2 FQNEAQ (reference sequence). This CDR3 spans 13 amino acids. V shed 5 bases and J shed 1 base, with 8 bases lying between them. The CDR3: CASSTTENTEAFF. CDR3 in DNA: TGTGCCAGCAGCACTACAGAGAACACTGAAGCTTTCTTT.

The V and J genes are TRBV27 and TRBJ2-7; TRBD1 is a possible D gene (6 bases). Germline-derived CDR1 and CDR2 are MNHEY and SMNVEV (reference sequence). The CDR3 runs 14 residues. Between the trimmed V and J ends, which lost 5 bases and 0 bases, there was a span of 11 bases. For the CDR3, the DNA is TGTGCCAGCAGTGTCCGGGACACCTCCTACGAGCAGTACTTC. Translated: CASSVRDTSYEQYF.

The chain links TRBV5-1 to TRBJ2-3; 8 bases fit TRBD2. After removal of 5 bases from V and 1 base from J, the junction contained 3 bases not matched to a gene. CDR3 length: 14 residues. Germline V CDR1 and CDR2: SGHRS, YFSETQ. CDR3 sequence reads: CASRLTSGTDTQYF. CDR3 in DNA: TGCGCCAGCAGACTGACTAGCGGCACAGATACGCAGTATTTT.

This clone was detected once. J is TRBJ2-1 and V is TRBV18; 8 bases fit TRBD1. J lost 6 bases, V lost 2 bases, and 0 bases had no gene match. Germline CDR1 KGHSH, CDR2 LQKENI. This CDR3 is built from 13 residues. CDR3 in amino acids: CASSPTGGNEQFF. CDR3 DNA sequence: TGTGCCAGCTCACCAACAGGGGGCAATGAGCAGTTCTTC.

This chain connects TRBV28 to TRBJ1-5, with D unresolved. The CDR3 totals 14 residues. The V and J ends lost 7 bases and 1 base respectively, with 11 bases between them. Germline V gene sequence: CDR1 MDHEN, CDR2 SYDVKM. CDR3: CASTLVRSNQPQHF. CDR3 nucleotide sequence: TGTGCCAGCACCCTGGTACGGAGCAATCAGCCCCAGCATTTT.

The chain joins TRBV11-3 to TRBJ2-1; 8 nucleotides agree with TRBD2. This CDR3 spans 13 amino acids. The germline V gene has CDR1 SGHNT and CDR2 YENEEA. Trimming cost V 1 base and J 12 bases; bases outside gene matches: 5. Here the CDR3 reads CASSLAAGGGQFF. CDR3 in DNA: TGTGCCAGCAGCTTAGCTGCGGGAGGAGGGCAGTTCTTC.

This chain joins TRBV5-1 and TRBJ2-7, with D unclear. The CDR3 extends over 13 amino acids. V gave up 4 bases and J gave up 4 bases, with 12 bases separating them. Germline-derived CDR1 and CDR2 are SGHRS and YFSETQ. CDR3 sequence (DNA): TGCGCCAGCAGCCCTGTCGGGCGATACGAGCAGTACTTC. It encodes CASSPVGRYEQYF.

CDR3 sequence (DNA): TGTGCCAGCAGTTTAGGGGGACAGGGGAAAAACATTCAGTACTTC. Protein: CASSLGGQGKNIQYF. V usage is TRBV28 and J usage is TRBJ2-4, with 10 positions matching TRBD1. V shed 2 bases and J 4 bases; nucleotides not matched to a gene: 2. There are 15 residues in the CDR3. CDR1 is MDHEN, CDR2 SYDVKM, per germline. The variable domain in full, with the rest retrieved from reference TRBV28 and TRBJ2-4, is DVKVTQSSRYLVKRTGEKVFLECVQDMDHENMFWYRQDPGLGLRLIYFSYDVKMKEKGDIPEGYSVSREKKERFSLILESASTNQTSMYLCASSLGGQGKNIQYFGAGTRLSVL.

This clone occurred once. This chain links TRBV28 with TRBJ1-5; the match to TRBD1 covers 7 bases. The CDR3 has 16 residues. V dropped 5 bases and J dropped 1; count of bases not matched to a gene: 8. Germline V CDR1 and CDR2: MDHEN, SYDVKM. CDR3 sequence (DNA): TGTGCCAGCAGTCCCCTGACAGGGTACAGCAATCAGCCCCAGCATTTT. Amino acids: CASSPLTGYSNQPQHF.

V is TRBV5-6 and J is TRBJ1-4, with 7 bases matching TRBD1. This CDR3 region has 15 residues. After removal of 0 bases from V and 7 bases from J, the junction contained 6 bases not matched to a gene. The germline V gene encodes CDR1 SGHDT and CDR2 YYEEEE. CDR3 region: CASSLAGTVSEKLFF. The DNA for the CDR3 is TGTGCCAGCAGCTTGGCCGGGACAGTGAGTGAAAAACTGTTTTTT.

V is TRBV30 and J is TRBJ1-1; D perhaps matches TRBD1 (5 bases). Germline CDR1 is GTSNPN and CDR2 is SVGIG (reference sequence). The CDR3 runs to 13 residues. Trimming shortened V by 1 base and J by 1 base, and 7 bases separated the two germline ends. CDR3 in DNA: TGTGCCTGGAGTGGAGACAGGAACACTGAAGCTTTCTTT. Encoded protein: CAWSGDRNTEAFF.

This clone was picked up many times. The V call is TRBV5-6, the J call TRBJ2-7, with D uncertain. CDR1 and CDR2 from the germline V gene are SGHDT and YYEEEE. Trimming cost V 1 base and J 1 base, with 12 bases left between them. The CDR3 sequence is 15 residues long. CDR3 nucleotides: TGTGCCAGCAGCTTGTCGGGCGCGTGGTCCTACGAGCAGTACTTC. This codes for CASSLSGAWSYEQYF.

This clone has just one count. The chain has TRBV25-1 and TRBJ2-3; D uncertain. The CDR3 is made up of 17 amino acids. V dropped 3 bases and J dropped 1 base, with 17 bases sitting between them. Germline loops: CDR1 MGHDK, CDR2 SYGVNS. CDR3 region: CASSENSAPARTDTQYF. The DNA for the CDR3 is TGTGCCAGCAGTGAGAATTCTGCTCCCGCCCGCACAGATACGCAGTATTTT.

The V call is TRBV28, the J call TRBJ2-7; the D gene is possibly TRBD2 (5 bases). The germline gives CDR1 MDHEN, CDR2 SYDVKM. Trimming shortened V by 5 bases and J by 2 bases, and 7 bases separated the two germline ends. The CDR3 runs 12 residues. The CDR3 nucleotides are TGTGCCAGCAGTGAGGGTCCCTACGAGCAGTACTTC. This translates into CASSEGPYEQYF. Variable domain in full (rest from reference TRBV28 and TRBJ2-7): DVKVTQSSRYLVKRTGEKVFLECVQDMDHENMFWYRQDPGLGLRLIYFSYDVKMKEKGDIPEGYSVSREKKERFSLILESASTNQTSMYLCASSEGPYEQYFGPGTRLTVT.

The rearrangement joins TRBV20-1 to TRBJ2-4; the D is unclear. Germline V gene data show CDR1 as DFQATT and CDR2 as SNEGSKA (reference sequence). The CDR3 contains 11 residues. V lost 7 bases, J lost 5 bases, and 9 bases lay in between. The CDR3 here is CSEERENIQYF. The DNA for the CDR3 is TGCAGTGAGGAGAGAGAAAACATTCAGTACTTC.